A selection of T cell receptor beta chains follows, all from one sample in a study of STAT5B mutations in CD4+ large granular lymphocyte leukemia. The data were produced by immunoSEQ multiplex PCR, yet TCRdb's version contains in-frame clones alone and is incomplete. The table includes around 27,000 clones, more than 70% detected once. Material for sequencing was CD4+ T cells from blood buffy coats. All receptors come from a human donor in good health. CDR3s include the opening cysteine and the closing phenylalanine or tryptophan. D genes are given only for firm matches. Some rows mark clone size as missing; the rest say once, few, many or name a class of expanded clone.

J gene | V gene | clone size | D gene | CDR3 length | CDR3 protein | CDR3 DNA
TRBJ2-1 | TRBV5-4 | once | . | 13 | CASSLGGPGEQFF | TGTGCCAGCAGCTTGGGAGGGCCTGGTGAGCAGTTCTTC
TRBJ1-1 | TRBV29-1 | few | TRBD1 | 13 | CSVPGQGNTEAFF | TGCAGCGTTCCCGGACAGGGGAACACTGAAGCTTTCTTT
TRBJ2-1 | TRBV7-2 | . | . | 14 | CASSYWGDFNEQFF | TGTGCCAGCAGCTACTGGGGGGACTTCAATGAGCAGTTCTTC
TRBJ2-1 | TRBV25-1 | . | TRBD2 | 16 | CASSEPGTSGSNEQFF | TGTGCCAGCAGTGAACCTGGGACTAGCGGGAGCAATGAGCAGTTCTTC
TRBJ1-1 | TRBV7-9 | few | TRBD1 | 14 | CASSNGQDRTEAFF | TGTGCCAGCAGCAACGGACAGGACCGGACTGAAGCTTTCTTT
TRBJ1-1 | TRBV19 | once | . | 12 | CASSPGARGAFF | TGTGCCAGTAGCCCTGGAGCCAGGGGAGCTTTCTTT
TRBJ2-1 | TRBV14 | . | TRBD2 | 18 | CASSQARLAGDAGNEQFF | TGTGCCAGCAGCCAAGCCCGACTAGCGGGAGATGCAGGCAATGAGCAGTTCTTC
TRBJ2-4 | TRBV6-1 | . | TRBD1 | 19 | CASSEVGTGQNLAKNIQYF | TGTGCCAGCAGTGAAGTTGGGACAGGGCAGAATTTGGCCAAAAACATTCAGTACTTC
TRBJ2-6 | TRBV29-1 | . | . | 17 | CSVDSQDNPAGANVLTF | TGCAGCGTTGACAGCCAGGATAACCCCGCCGGGGCCAACGTCCTGACTTTC
TRBJ1-2 | TRBV5-1 | once | TRBD1 | 12 | CASRQGAHGYTF | TGCGCCAGTAGACAGGGGGCTCATGGCTACACCTTC
TRBJ2-5 | TRBV7-2 | few | . | 14 | CASTLGGPGETQYF | TGTGCCAGCACCCTCGGCGGACCCGGGGAGACCCAGTACTTC
TRBJ2-7 | TRBV9 | . | . | 13 | CASSESDGYEQYF | TGTGCCAGCAGCGAATCGGACGGCTACGAGCAGTACTTC
TRBJ1-1 | TRBV20-1 | . | . | 10 | CSAAGEAAFF | TGCAGTGCCGCGGGAGAAGCGGCTTTCTTT
TRBJ1-1 | TRBV4-1 | . | TRBD1 | 18 | CASSQVRGSGTGETEAFF | TGCGCCAGCAGCCAAGTCCGAGGCTCCGGGACAGGGGAGACTGAAGCTTTCTTT
TRBJ2-2 | TRBV30 | few | . | 17 | CAWREGPLIGDTGELFF | TGTGCCTGGAGGGAGGGACCATTAATAGGCGACACCGGGGAGCTGTTTTTT
TRBJ2-7 | TRBV12-5 | . | . | 16 | CASGWVGGTPSYEQYF | TGTGCTAGTGGTTGGGTCGGCGGGACGCCCTCCTACGAGCAGTACTTC
TRBJ1-2 | TRBV18 | . | TRBD1 | 16 | CASSLGTGQGPYGYTF | TGTGCCAGCTCACTGGGGACAGGGCAAGGGCCTTATGGCTACACCTTC
TRBJ2-1 | TRBV19 | few | TRBD2 | 12 | CATTSGYNEQFF | TGTGCCACCACTAGCGGCTACAATGAGCAGTTCTTC
TRBJ1-1 | TRBV29-1 | few | . | 13 | CSVAFGLNTEAFF | TGCAGCGTCGCGTTTGGACTGAACACTGAAGCTTTCTTT
TRBJ1-4 | TRBV7-2 | . | . | 17 | CASSLGRPALAGEKLFF | TGTGCCAGCAGCTTAGGAAGGCCAGCTCTGGCGGGTGAAAAACTGTTTTTT
TRBJ2-7 | TRBV6-6 | . | . | 14 | CASSFSTGTYEQYF | TGTGCCAGCAGTTTTTCGACAGGCACCTACGAGCAGTACTTC
TRBJ2-5 | TRBV14 | . | . | 15 | CASSQYYRAQETQYF | TGTGCCAGCAGCCAATATTACAGGGCTCAAGAGACCCAGTACTTC
TRBJ2-3 | TRBV27 | . | . | 16 | CASSLERAKGTDTQYF | TGTGCCAGCAGTTTAGAGCGGGCGAAAGGGACAGATACGCAGTATTTT
TRBJ2-7 | TRBV10-2 | once | TRBD2 | 15 | CASSGGAGAHYEQYF | TGCGCCAGCAGTGGTGGAGCGGGAGCGCACTACGAGCAGTACTTC